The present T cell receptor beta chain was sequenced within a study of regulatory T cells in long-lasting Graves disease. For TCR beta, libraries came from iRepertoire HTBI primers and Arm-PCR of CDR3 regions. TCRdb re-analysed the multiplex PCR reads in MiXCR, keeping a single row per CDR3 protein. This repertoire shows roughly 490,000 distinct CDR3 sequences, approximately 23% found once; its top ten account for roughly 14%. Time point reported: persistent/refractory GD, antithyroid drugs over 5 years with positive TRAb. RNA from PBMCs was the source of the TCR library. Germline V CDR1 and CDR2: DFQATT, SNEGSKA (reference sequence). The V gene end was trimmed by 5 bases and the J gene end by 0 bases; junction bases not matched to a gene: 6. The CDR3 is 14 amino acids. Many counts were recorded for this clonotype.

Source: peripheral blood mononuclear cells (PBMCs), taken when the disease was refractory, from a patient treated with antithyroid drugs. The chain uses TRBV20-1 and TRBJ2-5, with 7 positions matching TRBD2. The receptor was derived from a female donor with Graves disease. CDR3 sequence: CSAGGRGYQETQYF. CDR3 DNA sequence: TGCAGTGCTGGCGGGCGGGGGTACCAAGAGACCCAGTACTTC.